This T cell receptor beta chain came from a study of T-cell memory formation after mild COVID-19. Study-wide results and limits: CM and EM subsets held most contracting CD4+ clones; EMRA held CD8+ ones.

Using constant-segment primers, 5'RACE produced TCR alpha and TCR beta cDNA libraries carrying sample barcodes and UMIs. TCRdb used MiXCR to reprocess the 5' RACE reads, holding one entry per CDR3 protein. The sample has roughly 200,000 distinct CDR3 sequences, about a fifth seen once. V dropped 0 bases and J dropped 0 bases, with 10 bases sitting between them. This CDR3 has 15 amino acids. Per germline, CDR1 SGDLS and CDR2 YYNGEE. This clonotype has only a few counts. Its antigen remains unknown. The origin of this receptor is an adult woman who had mild COVID-19 (a few samples of this study predate the infection). Cell type and time point are not known. What was sequenced was PBMCs or a T cell subset sorted from them (not recorded which). The chain has TRBV9 and TRBJ2-7; D remains ambiguous. The CDR3, as DNA: TGTGCCAGCAGCGTAGATGCAGGCAGCTCCTACGAGCAGTACTTC. This encodes CASSVDAGSSYEQYF.